Presented here are 10 T cell receptor beta chains from one specimen sequenced in a study of regulatory T cells in long-lasting Graves disease. Arm-PCR of CDR3 regions with iRepertoire HTBI primers generated TCR beta libraries. TCRdb called the multiplex PCR reads again in MiXCR, with one record for every CDR3 protein. Of about 660,000 distinct CDR3 sequences listed, around 30% are singletons. The time point denotes: persistent/refractory GD, antithyroid drugs over 5 years with positive TRAb. Scientists built the TCR library using RNA that was extracted from PBMCs. The source was peripheral blood mononuclear cells (PBMCs), collected when the disease was refractory, from a patient treated with antithyroid drugs. The source is a female donor with Graves disease.

This clonotype was counted many times. The genes are TRBV2 and TRBJ2-7; D is unresolved. The germline CDR1 and CDR2 sequences are SNHLY and FYNNEI. The ends were cut back, 7 bases at V and 0 bases at J, with 7 bases in the middle. The CDR3 has 12 residues. CDR3 nucleotide sequence: TGTGCCAGCATAACTTCCTCCTACGAGCAGTACTTC. It is translated as CASITSSYEQYF. Supplemented by reference TRBV2 and TRBJ2-7, the full variable domain reads EPEVTQTPSHQVTQMGQEVILRCVPISNHLYFYWYRQILGQKVEFLVSFYNNEISEKSEIFDDQFSVERPDGSNFTLKIRSTKLEDSAMYFCASITSSYEQYFGPGTRLTVT.

The chain is built from TRBV28 and TRBJ2-1; D assignment may be TRBD1 or TRBD2 (5 bases each). The CDR3 length is 14 residues. Germline lookup yields CDR1 MDHEN and CDR2 SYDVKM. The germline V and J ends were trimmed by 5 bases and 7 bases, with 15 bases remaining between them. The CDR3 sequence is CASSPSGTSNEQFF. Written as DNA, the CDR3 is TGTGCCAGCAGTCCCAGTGGGACCTCGAATGAGCAGTTCTTC.

The chain recombines TRBV7-3 with TRBJ1-2, with 10 bases fitting TRBD1. Germline values: CDR1 SGHTA, CDR2 FQGTGA. The V segment lost 2 bases and the J segment 7 bases; nucleotides outside the gene matches: 7. CDR3 length: 15 amino acids. The chain's CDR3 is CASSLHGTGVFGYTF. CDR3 coding DNA: TGTGCCAGCAGCTTACACGGGACAGGGGTTTTTGGCTACACCTTC.

In this sample, this clonotype turned up many times. The chain joins TRBV11-3 to TRBJ2-2; D unclear. V was trimmed by 3 bases and J by 3 bases, leaving 2 bases between them. There are 12 residues in the CDR3. Germline V CDR1 and CDR2: SGHNT, YENEEA. CDR3 DNA: TGTGCCAGCAGCTTTGACACCGGGGAGCTGTTTTTT. This codes for CASSFDTGELFF. Looking up the rest from reference TRBV11-3 and TRBJ2-2 gives the full variable domain: EAGVVQSPRYKIIEKKQPVAFWCNPISGHNTLYWYLQNLGQGPELLIRYENEEAVDDSQLPKDRFSAERLKGVDSTLKIQPAELGDSAVYLCASSFDTGELFFGEGSRLTVL.

The chain has TRBV5-1 and TRBJ1-1; no clear D. The CDR3 totals 13 residues. The germline V gene encodes CDR1 SGHRS and CDR2 YFSETQ. Trimming removed 0 bases at V and 4 bases at J, with 7 bases between. CDR3: CASSLDVSTEAFF. The CDR3 DNA follows: TGCGCCAGCAGCTTGGACGTTTCCACTGAAGCTTTCTTT.

This clonotype was recorded at least ten times. This chain links TRBV12-3 or TRBV12-4 with TRBJ1-4; D uncertain. V was pared by 6 bases and J by 10 bases, with 18 bases between. This CDR3 contains 14 residues. The CDR3 nucleotides are TGTGCCAGCAGCCTCAGTCAGCCCCCGAGAAAACTGTTTTTT. Amino acids: CASSLSQPPRKLFF.

The chain employs TRBV9 and TRBJ2-7, with D possibly TRBD2 on 6 matching bases. Germline CDR1 is SGDLS and CDR2 is YYNGEE. V lost 3 bases and J 1 base, leaving 11 bases between the germline ends. The CDR3 covers 14 residues. CDR3 sequence reads: CASSAGRTSYEQYF. The CDR3 region has the DNA TGTGCCAGCAGCGCCGGGAGAACGTCCTACGAGCAGTACTTC.

This chain uses TRBV6-5 with TRBJ2-7, with D maybe TRBD2 (6 bases). The germline V and J ends were trimmed by 4 bases and 3 bases, with 19 bases remaining between them. From germline, CDR1 is MNHEY and CDR2 SVGAGI. CDR3 length: 16 amino acids. CDR3 amino acids: CASSSPRGTFFYEQYF. The CDR3 DNA is TGTGCCAGCAGTTCGCCCCGGGGGACTTTTTTCTACGAGCAGTACTTC.

The chain combines TRBV29-1 with TRBJ2-2, with 15 bases lining up with TRBD2. The CDR3 extends over 13 amino acids. V trimming: 7 bases; J trimming: 7 bases; junction bases outside the gene matches: 1. Germline V gene data show CDR1 as SQVTM and CDR2 as ANQGSEA. The CDR3 spells CSGGLAGGGELFF. CDR3 DNA sequence: TGCAGCGGGGGACTAGCGGGAGGCGGGGAGCTGTTTTTT.

The CDR3 region is CASSYRQFHGYTF. CDR3 coding DNA: TGTGCCAGCAGTTATCGACAGTTCCATGGCTACACCTTC. This sequence joins TRBV6-9 and TRBJ1-2, with D tentatively TRBD1 (5 bases). The CDR3 runs to 13 residues. In germline, CDR1 is MNHGY, CDR2 SVAAGI. V lost 2 bases and J 6 bases, leaving 10 bases between the germline ends.